This T cell receptor (beta chain) stems from a study of follicular helper T cells after annual influenza vaccination. In germline, CDR1 is SGHTA, CDR2 FQGNSA. The CDR3 sequence is 16 residues long. Germline trimming cut 5 bases from V and 7 bases from J; bases unmatched to any gene: 11. Clones were read by immunoSEQ multiplex PCR, and TCRdb kept only the in-frame ones, dropping some. The repertoire holds roughly 4,900 clones, with under 85% as singletons. Time point here: 2015-2016 season, 7 days after influenza vaccination. Notes on the study in general: Successive annual vaccinations recalled a recurrent oligoclonal ICOS+CD38+ cTfh response with influenza-specific clonotypes. ICOS+CD38+ cTfh clonality change tracked circulating plasmablast frequency change.

With respect to this clone: Antigen unknown.

J is TRBJ2-1 and V is TRBV7-2; 10 bases line up with TRBD2. Sequenced material: CXCR5+ CD38- circulating T follicular helper cells from blood, taken 7 days after influenza vaccination. The subset is: circulating Tfh, non-naive CD4+CXCR5+PD-1+ (ICOS+CD38+ or ICOS-CD38-). This TCR came from an adult who received the influenza vaccine. The CDR3 DNA reads TGTGCCAGCAGCACCAGGCTAGCGGGGGCGGGGAATGAGCAGTTCTTC. It translates to CASSTRLAGAGNEQFF.